What follows are 20 T cell receptor beta chains derived from one specimen sequenced in a study of cytomegalovirus exposure and HLA in healthy donors. Researchers ran the PCR with 60 Vbeta and 13 Jbeta primers. TCRdb's copy holds only in-frame clones and misses some; the assay was immunoSEQ multiplex PCR. The repertoire holds around 110,000 clones, with under 90% as singletons. Material: PBMCs. All receptors derive from a woman younger than 45 in good health and CMV-seronegative.

This rearrangement joins TRBV2 to TRBJ2-5, with D possibly matching TRBD2 (6 bases). The CDR3 totals 13 residues. CDR1 is SNHLY, CDR2 FYNNEI, per germline. V was clipped by 4 bases and J by 4 bases, with 10 bases between them. The CDR3 DNA reads as TGTGCCAGCAGTGTTGGAGGGAGAGAGACCCAGTACTTC. It yields the protein CASSVGGRETQYF.

The rearrangement links TRBV5-5 to TRBJ1-1, with D perhaps matching TRBD1 (5 bases). From germline, CDR1 is SGHKS and CDR2 YYEKEE (reference sequence). V was pared by 4 bases and J by 0 bases, with 7 bases between. The CDR3 spans 13 residues. In DNA, the CDR3 is TGTGCCAGCAGCCCGGACATGAACACTGAAGCTTTCTTT. It yields the protein CASSPDMNTEAFF.

The chain links TRBV2 to TRBJ2-5; D uncertain. The J call is doubtful: the DNA matches TRBJ2-7 better. Germline assignment: CDR1 SNHLY and CDR2 FYNNEI. The CDR3 runs to 13 residues. The CDR3 loop is CASSDHTSYEQYF. Here the CDR3 DNA reads TGTGCCAGCAGTGACCATACCTCTTACGAGCAGTACTTC.

This clone was counted once. The chain recombines TRBV7-9 with TRBJ2-3, with 10 bases identical to TRBD2. The germline CDR1 and CDR2 sequences are SEHNR and FQNEAQ (reference sequence). This CDR3 has 14 residues. Germline trimming cut 3 bases from V and 5 bases from J; bases unmatched to any gene: 2. The CDR3 spells CASSFLAGVDTQYF. The CDR3 region has the DNA TGTGCCAGCAGCTTCCTAGCGGGGGTAGATACGCAGTATTTT. The variable domain in full, with the rest retrieved from reference TRBV7-9 and TRBJ2-3, is DTGVSQNPRHKITKRGQNVTFRCDPISEHNRLYWYRQTLGQGPEFLTYFQNEAQLEKSRLLSDRFSAERPKGSFSTLEIQRTEQGDSAMYLCASSFLAGVDTQYFGPGTRLTVL.

This chain links TRBV7-9 with TRBJ1-2, with 10 bases matching TRBD1. Germline V CDR1 and CDR2: SEHNR, FQNEAQ (reference sequence). V was clipped by 5 bases and J by 5 bases; unmatched bases: 5. The CDR3 spans 14 residues. CDR3 amino acids: CASSPGQGEYGYTF. The CDR3 region has the DNA TGTGCCAGCAGCCCCGGACAGGGGGAATATGGCTACACCTTC.

The genes are TRBV6-1 and TRBJ2-7; D remains unclear. Trimming cost V 6 bases and J 4 bases, with 13 bases left between them. This CDR3 contains 13 residues. Germline-derived CDR1 and CDR2 are MNHNS and SASEGT. Written as DNA, the CDR3 is TGTGCCAGCAGACCCTCACTCACGTACGAGCAGTACTTC. This translates into CASRPSLTYEQYF.

V gene TRBV5-4 combines with J gene TRBJ2-6; tentative D call: TRBD2 (6 bases). The CDR3 contains 16 residues. Per germline, CDR1 SGHNT and CDR2 YYREEE (reference sequence). V lost 7 bases, J lost 0 bases, and 14 bases lay in between. The CDR3 bases are TGTGCCAGCGCGGAGGGCAGCAGCTCTGGGGCCAACGTCCTGACTTTC. It yields the protein CASAEGSSSGANVLTF.

The genes are TRBV11-2 and TRBJ2-3, with a tentative D call TRBD2 (6 bases). V was pared by 4 bases and J by 7 bases, with 18 bases between. Germline V gene lookup returns CDR1 SGHAT and CDR2 FQNNGV. CDR3 length: 15 amino acids. CDR3 loop: CASSSPRDSRNTQYF. The DNA for the CDR3 is TGTGCCAGCAGCTCCCCCCGGGACTCGAGGAATACGCAGTATTTT.

This clone has only a few counts. V usage is TRBV28 and J usage is TRBJ2-7, with TRBD2 identical over 10 bases. Germline assignment: CDR1 MDHEN and CDR2 SYDVKM. The CDR3 has 16 amino acids. V lost 2 bases and J lost 3; bases outside the gene matches: 7. The CDR3 loop is CASSLPSGRGIYEQYF. The DNA of the CDR3 is TGTGCCAGCAGTTTACCTAGCGGGAGAGGTATCTACGAGCAGTACTTC.

The chain joins TRBV15 to TRBJ2-1; 13 bases agree with TRBD2. This CDR3 is built from 12 residues. Germline loops: CDR1 LNHNV, CDR2 YYDKDF (reference sequence). V lost 8 bases to trimming and J lost 9 bases; unmatched junction nucleotides: 1. CDR3 amino acids: CATGLAGVEQFF. The CDR3 DNA reads TGTGCCACCGGACTAGCGGGAGTTGAGCAGTTCTTC.

This clone has only a few counts. The chain couples TRBV9 to TRBJ1-4; 8 nucleotides line up with TRBD1. The CDR3 is 15 amino acids. In germline, CDR1 is SGDLS, CDR2 YYNGEE. V lost 4 bases and J lost 3; bases outside the gene matches: 5. CDR3 residues: CASSTWTGPNEKLFF. DNA for the CDR3: TGTGCCAGCAGCACATGGACAGGGCCTAATGAAAAACTGTTTTTT.

This clone appeared a few times. CDR3 sequence (DNA): TGTGCCAGCAGTTACCGAGTAGCGGGATATGAGCAGTTCTTC. This sequence encodes CASSYRVAGYEQFF. The J gene is TRBJ2-1, the V gene TRBV6-5, with 8 bases matching TRBD2. CDR3 length: 14 residues. With V trimmed by 2 bases and J by 8 bases, 5 bases remained unmatched. Germline CDR1 is MNHEY and CDR2 is SVGAGI.

The CDR3, as DNA: TGTGCCAGCAGTTTAGCCCAGTCCTACAATGAGCAGTTCTTC. Translating gives CASSLAQSYNEQFF. The J gene is TRBJ2-1, the V gene TRBV28; unclear D gene. Per germline, CDR1 MDHEN and CDR2 SYDVKM. The V and J ends lost 2 bases and 1 base respectively, with 6 bases between them. This CDR3 spans 14 amino acids.

V usage is TRBV11-3 and J usage is TRBJ2-1, with D maybe TRBD2 (6 bases). V was shortened by 2 bases and J by 6 bases, with 11 bases between the two germline ends. This CDR3 has 14 residues. CDR1 is SGHNT, CDR2 YENEEA, per germline. CDR3 DNA: TGTGCCAGCAGCTTACCGGGACTTCTCAATGAGCAGTTCTTC. Translation: CASSLPGLLNEQFF. The full variable domain, in which reference TRBV11-3 and TRBJ2-1 provide the parts outside the CDR3, is EAGVVQSPRYKIIEKKQPVAFWCNPISGHNTLYWYLQNLGQGPELLIRYENEEAVDDSQLPKDRFSAERLKGVDSTLKIQPAELGDSAVYLCASSLPGLLNEQFFGPGTRLTVL.

The chain has TRBV14 and TRBJ1-2; 7 bases fit TRBD1. This CDR3 is 18 amino acids long. Unmatched junction bases numbered 13, after V lost 2 bases and J lost 1 base. Per the germline V gene, CDR1 is SGHDN and CDR2 is FVKESK. CDR3 sequence reads: CASSQPPRQGQNNYGYTF. Written as DNA, the CDR3 is TGTGCCAGCAGCCAACCCCCTAGACAGGGACAGAATAACTATGGCTACACCTTC.

The J gene is TRBJ2-2, the V gene TRBV11-3; 9 nucleotides line up with TRBD2. The V gene's germline CDR1 is SGHNT and CDR2 YENEEA. This CDR3 region has 17 residues. V lost 3 bases to trimming and J lost 1 base; unmatched junction nucleotides: 6. This CDR3 reads CASSFLAGEGNTGELFF. As DNA, the CDR3 is TGTGCCAGCAGCTTCTTAGCGGGAGAGGGGAACACCGGGGAGCTGTTTTTT.

This rearrangement joins TRBV15 to TRBJ2-1, with 9 bases fitting TRBD2. V lost 0 bases and J lost 4; bases outside the gene matches: 13. Germline lookup yields CDR1 LNHNV and CDR2 YYDKDF (reference sequence). This CDR3 is built from 19 residues. The CDR3 loop reads CATSRDLGVASGTYNEQFF. The CDR3 nucleotides read TGTGCCACCAGCAGAGATTTAGGGGTCGCTAGCGGGACATACAATGAGCAGTTCTTC.

V gene TRBV6-6 combines with J gene TRBJ2-4, with no clear D. Germline-derived CDR1 and CDR2 are MNHNY and SVGAGI (reference sequence). This CDR3 region has 11 residues. Trimming removed 7 bases at V and 4 bases at J, with 5 bases between. The CDR3 sequence: CASNEKNIQYF. The CDR3 region has the DNA TGTGCCAGCAATGAGAAAAACATTCAGTACTTC.

The table lists this clone with a count of one. V gene TRBV6-4 combines with J gene TRBJ1-2; a possible D gene is TRBD1 (5 bases). The germline V and J ends were trimmed by 2 bases and 5 bases, with 15 bases remaining between them. The CDR3 is made up of 15 amino acids. Germline values: CDR1 MRHNA, CDR2 SNTAGT. In DNA, the CDR3 is TGTGCCAGCAGTGACAAGTCCCAGGGAAATTATGGCTACACCTTC. It specifies CASSDKSQGNYGYTF.

The chain recombines TRBV18 with TRBJ2-5; TRBD1 matches at 7 bases. V lost 4 bases to trimming and J lost 1 base; unmatched junction nucleotides: 12. Germline CDR1 is KGHSH and CDR2 is LQKENI. This CDR3 region has 17 residues. The CDR3 reads CASSLQTGETGQETQYF. The CDR3, as DNA: TGTGCCAGCTCACTTCAAACAGGGGAAACCGGCCAAGAGACCCAGTACTTC.